This entry is about one T cell receptor (beta chain). Its antigen remains undetermined. Per-nucleotide qualities are absent, and no much larger clonotype sits a single base away. These data belong to a study of early T cells in non-severe SARS-CoV-2 infection (dated by TCRdb to the early 2020s). Study-wide context: Because TCR sequencing was done on bulk RNA from unsorted whole blood, the alpha and beta chains could not be paired.

Set within a cohort of healthcare workers in London, UK, this nested case-control study involved weekly PCR testing of nasopharyngeal swabs along with blood sampling. Healthcare workers were enrolled in the week of the UK lockdown, from 23 to 31 March 2020, and were followed every week for up to roughly 15 weeks. The receptor library was made with 5' RACE. For sequencing, a NextSeq 500 was employed. Unique molecular identifiers were attached to individual cDNA molecules in the TCR library protocol so that sequencing error and PCR bias could be corrected. Both TCR alpha and beta chains were sequenced, and tight co-correlation was observed between alpha and beta sequence abundances in each sample. Regarding the original processing steps: Decombinator V4 was used to annotate the V gene, J gene and CDR3 of the TCR sequences. Expanded TCRs were defined as changing significantly between any two time points under a Poisson model with p below 0.0001. TCR abundances were normalised to the total number of TCRs sequenced per sample and expressed as counts per million. MAIT TCRs were defined by TRAV1-2 paired with TRAJ12, TRAJ20 or TRAJ33, and iNKT TCRs by TRAV10 paired with TRAJ18. VDJdb, accessed 1 November 2021, was searched for CMV, EBV and SARS-CoV-2 annotated TCRs, excluding TCRs annotated for multiple antigens. TCRdb cleaned the public reads at Q25 with fastp, built clones with MiXCR and kept in-frame beta chains. Identical CDR3 protein sequences are pooled into one entry, listed with their most common genes and DNA. What appears here as the V and J calls and clone size reflects TCRdb's work, not the paper's. The sample records fewer than 100,000 distinct CDR3 sequences, 7.5% to 10% of which are singletons. The ten top clones hold 4.8% of the sample.

On the study overall, not on this receptor specifically: VDJdb matching was skewed toward anti-spike CD8 responses and likely underestimated virus-specific expansions by missing private and CD4 specificities.

Trimming takes 5 bases from V and 4 bases from J, and the germline ends sit 20 bases apart. Including cysteine and phenylalanine, the CDR3 has 16 amino acids. Only the CDR3 DNA is retained, 48 bases long and in frame from the first base. The clonotype originates from an adult who was a healthcare worker with PCR-confirmed SARS-CoV-2 infection or an uninfected control (not recorded which). The sequencing sample was made of whole blood. The V gene is TRBV12-3 or TRBV12-4 and the J gene is TRBJ1-1, with a tentative D gene TRBD1 over 6 matching bases. The DNA sequence reads TGTGCCAGCAGTCTATGGGGGCCCCGGGTGGGCACTGAAGCTTTCTTT. Its protein product is CASSLWGPRVGTEAFF.